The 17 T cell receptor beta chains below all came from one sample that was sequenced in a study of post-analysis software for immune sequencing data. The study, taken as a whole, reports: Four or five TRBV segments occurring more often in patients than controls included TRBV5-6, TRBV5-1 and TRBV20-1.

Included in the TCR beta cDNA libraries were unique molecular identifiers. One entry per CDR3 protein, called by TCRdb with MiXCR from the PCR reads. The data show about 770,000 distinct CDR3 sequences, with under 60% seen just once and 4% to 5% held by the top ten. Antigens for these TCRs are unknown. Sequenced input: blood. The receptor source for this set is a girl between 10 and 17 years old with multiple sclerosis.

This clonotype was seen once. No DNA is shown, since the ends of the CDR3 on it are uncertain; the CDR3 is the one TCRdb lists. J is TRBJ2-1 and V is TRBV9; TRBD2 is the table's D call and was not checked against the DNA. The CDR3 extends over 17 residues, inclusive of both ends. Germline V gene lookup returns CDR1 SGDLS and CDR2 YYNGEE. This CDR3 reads CASSVEGTWTQYFGQFF.

CDR3: CSARAPGTGFEKLFF. CDR3 nucleotide sequence: TGCAGTGCTAGAGCACCCGGGACAGGTTTTGAAAAACTGTTTTTT. V usage is TRBV20-1 and J usage is TRBJ1-4; the match to TRBD1 covers 8 bases. This CDR3 contains 15 residues. CDR1 and CDR2 from the germline V gene are DFQATT and SNEGSKA (reference sequence). With 1 base clipped from V and 7 bases from J, the junction kept 8 bases outside the gene matches.

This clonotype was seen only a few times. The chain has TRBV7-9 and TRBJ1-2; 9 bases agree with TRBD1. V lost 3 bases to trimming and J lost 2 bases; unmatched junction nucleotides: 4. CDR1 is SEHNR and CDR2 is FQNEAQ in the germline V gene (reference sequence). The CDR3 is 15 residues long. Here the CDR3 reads CASSFAGQGNYGYTF. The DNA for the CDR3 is TGTGCCAGCAGCTTTGCGGGACAGGGCAACTATGGCTACACCTTC.

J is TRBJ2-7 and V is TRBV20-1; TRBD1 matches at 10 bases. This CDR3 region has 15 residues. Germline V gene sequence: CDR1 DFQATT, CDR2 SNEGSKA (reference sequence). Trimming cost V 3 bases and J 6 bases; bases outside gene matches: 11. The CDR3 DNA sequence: TGCAGTGCTAGGGGCCGGGGGGACAGGGGCTCCGAGCAGTACTTC. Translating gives CSARGRGDRGSEQYF.

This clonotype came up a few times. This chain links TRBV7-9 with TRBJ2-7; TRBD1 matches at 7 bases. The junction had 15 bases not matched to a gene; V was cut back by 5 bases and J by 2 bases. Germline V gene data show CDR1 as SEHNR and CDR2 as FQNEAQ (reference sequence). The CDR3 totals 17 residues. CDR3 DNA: TGTGCCAGCAGCGCCAGCTACAGGGGTCCGAGACCCTACGAGCAGTACTTC. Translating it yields CASSASYRGPRPYEQYF. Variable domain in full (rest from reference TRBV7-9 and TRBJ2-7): DTGVSQNPRHKITKRGQNVTFRCDPISEHNRLYWYRQTLGQGPEFLTYFQNEAQLEKSRLLSDRFSAERPKGSFSTLEIQRTEQGDSAMYLCASSASYRGPRPYEQYFGPGTRLTVT.

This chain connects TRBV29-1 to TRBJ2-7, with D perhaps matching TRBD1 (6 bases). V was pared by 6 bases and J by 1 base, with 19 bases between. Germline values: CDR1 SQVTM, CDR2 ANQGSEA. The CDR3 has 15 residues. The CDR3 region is CSVVGDPTGSYEQYF. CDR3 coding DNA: TGCAGCGTCGTGGGGGATCCAACAGGGTCCTACGAGCAGTACTTC.

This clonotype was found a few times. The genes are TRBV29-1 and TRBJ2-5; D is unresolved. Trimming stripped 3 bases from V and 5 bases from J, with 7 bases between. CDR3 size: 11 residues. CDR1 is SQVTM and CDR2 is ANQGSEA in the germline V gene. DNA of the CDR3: TGCAGCGTTGATCTTATCGAGACCCAGTACTTC. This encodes CSVDLIETQYF.

For the CDR3, the DNA is TGCGCCAGCAGCTTGGGAAGGGGGGGTGGAATGAACACTGAAGCTTTCTTT. This translates into CASSLGRGGGMNTEAFF. The V gene is TRBV5-1, the J gene TRBJ1-1, with D possibly being TRBD1 (6 bases). V was pared by 0 bases and J by 0 bases, with 15 bases between. CDR1 and CDR2 from the germline V gene are SGHRS and YFSETQ. The CDR3 is 17 residues long.

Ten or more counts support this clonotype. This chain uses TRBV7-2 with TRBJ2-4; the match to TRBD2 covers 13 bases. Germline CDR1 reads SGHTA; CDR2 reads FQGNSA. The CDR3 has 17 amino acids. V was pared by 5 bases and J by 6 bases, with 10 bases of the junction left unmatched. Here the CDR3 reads CASSPRTSGSGGNIQYF. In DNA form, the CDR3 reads TGTGCCAGCAGCCCCCGGACTAGCGGGAGTGGGGGAAACATTCAGTACTTC. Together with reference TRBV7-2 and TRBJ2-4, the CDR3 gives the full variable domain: GAGVSQSPSNKVTEKGKDVELRCDPISGHTALYWYRQSLGQGLEFLIYFQGNSAPDKSGLPSDRFSAERTGGSVSTLTIQRTQQEDSAVYLCASSPRTSGSGGNIQYFGAGTRLSVL.

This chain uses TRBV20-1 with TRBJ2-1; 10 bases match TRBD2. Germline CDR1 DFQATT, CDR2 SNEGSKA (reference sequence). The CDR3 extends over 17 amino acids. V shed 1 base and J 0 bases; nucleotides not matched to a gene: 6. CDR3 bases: TGCAGTGCTAGAGCGACACTAGCGGGAAGCTCCTACAATGAGCAGTTCTTC. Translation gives CSARATLAGSSYNEQFF.

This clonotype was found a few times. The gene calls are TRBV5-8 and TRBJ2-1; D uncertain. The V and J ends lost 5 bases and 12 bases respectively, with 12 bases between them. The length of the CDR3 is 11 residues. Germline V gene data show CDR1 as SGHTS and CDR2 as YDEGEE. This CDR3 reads CASRELQMQFF. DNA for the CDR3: TGTGCCAGCAGAGAGCTACAAATGCAGTTCTTC.

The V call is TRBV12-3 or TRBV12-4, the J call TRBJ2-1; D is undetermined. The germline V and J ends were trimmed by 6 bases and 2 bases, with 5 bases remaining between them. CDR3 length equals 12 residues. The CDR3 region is CASRQPYNEQFF. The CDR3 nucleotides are TGTGCCAGCAGGCAGCCCTACAATGAGCAGTTCTTC.

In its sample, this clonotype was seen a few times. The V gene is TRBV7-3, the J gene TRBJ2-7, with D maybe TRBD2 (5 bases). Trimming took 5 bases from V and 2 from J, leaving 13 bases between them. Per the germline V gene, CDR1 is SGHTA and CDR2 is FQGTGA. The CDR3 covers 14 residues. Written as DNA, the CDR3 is TGTGCCAGCAGCCCGGGCGGGTCCCCCTACGAGCAGTACTTC. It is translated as CASSPGGSPYEQYF.

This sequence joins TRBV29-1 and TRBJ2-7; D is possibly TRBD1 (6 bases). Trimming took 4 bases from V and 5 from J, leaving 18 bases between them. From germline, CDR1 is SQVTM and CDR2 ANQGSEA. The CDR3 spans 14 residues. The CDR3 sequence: CSVGLGTIINEQYF. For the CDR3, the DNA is TGCAGCGTTGGTCTGGGGACAATTATCAACGAGCAGTACTTC.

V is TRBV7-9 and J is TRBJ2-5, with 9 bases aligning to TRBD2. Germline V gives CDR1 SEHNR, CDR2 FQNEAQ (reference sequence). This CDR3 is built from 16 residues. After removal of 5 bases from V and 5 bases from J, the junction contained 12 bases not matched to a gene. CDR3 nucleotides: TGTGCCAGCAGCGCAAGAGTGGGACTAGCAGCGGAGACCCAGTACTTC. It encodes CASSARVGLAAETQYF.

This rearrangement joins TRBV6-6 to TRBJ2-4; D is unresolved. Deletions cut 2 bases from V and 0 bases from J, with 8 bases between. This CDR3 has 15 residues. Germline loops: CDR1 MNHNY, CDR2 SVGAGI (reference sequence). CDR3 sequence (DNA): TGTGCCAGCAGTTACGTAGGTCTAGCCAAAAACATTCAGTACTTC. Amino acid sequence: CASSYVGLAKNIQYF.

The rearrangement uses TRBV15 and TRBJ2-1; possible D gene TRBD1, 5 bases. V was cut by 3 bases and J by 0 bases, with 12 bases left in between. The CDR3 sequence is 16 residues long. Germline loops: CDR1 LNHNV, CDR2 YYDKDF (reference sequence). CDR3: CATSRDTSSSYNEQFF. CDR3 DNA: TGTGCCACCAGCAGGGACACATCGAGCTCCTACAATGAGCAGTTCTTC.